This entry is about one T cell receptor (beta chain). Its antigen is still unknown. The source of the sample is a study of OX40 agonist ivuxolimab in advanced cancers. About the study: Ivuxolimab, which patients received intravenously every 2 weeks, was dosed at 0.01 to 10 mg/kg. The dose-escalation cohort had hepatocellular carcinoma, melanoma, renal cell or head and neck cancer. The mean age was approximately 56 years, ranging from 23 to 79, with over 70% of participants male.

Regarding the study as a whole: More expanded clones were found, on average, in CD8+ than in CD4+ T cells.

Profiling relied on immunoSEQ multiplex PCR, and the TCRdb table lists in-frame clones only, not all of them. The table lists about 73,000 clones, roughly nine tenths of them singletons. The CDR3 has 15 amino acids. V lost 2 bases to trimming and J lost 4 bases; unmatched junction nucleotides: 8. Germline V gives CDR1 SGHDT, CDR2 YYEEEE. This TCR was recovered from an adult with an advanced solid tumor such as melanoma, head and neck, liver or kidney cancer. The V and J genes are TRBV5-6 and TRBJ2-7, with 8 bases lining up with TRBD1. The sequenced sample was CD4+ or CD8+ T cells sorted from blood, obtained in a trial of the OX40 agonist ivuxolimab. The CDR3 reads CASSLGTGFLYEQYF. The CDR3 DNA is TGTGCCAGCAGCTTAGGGACAGGATTTTTGTACGAGCAGTACTTC.